This entry describes one TCR beta chain. The sample belongs to a study of T-cell reconstitution after alpha-beta-depleted transplantation in children. It was with unique molecular identifiers that the TCRbeta library was prepared. TCRdb passed the PCR reads through MiXCR, listing each CDR3 protein once. The table has some 550,000 distinct CDR3 sequences, around 18% seen once. The V and J ends lost 6 bases and 6 bases, in that order; junction bases with no gene match: 4. The CDR3 is 14 amino acids. The sequence came from a human donor who donated a stem cell graft to a child with acute lymphoblastic leukemia. This chain connects TRBV12-3 or TRBV12-4 to TRBJ1-4; 10 positions match TRBD1. Sequenced here: PBMCs from the stem cell graft donor, sampled from the stem cell graft. CDR3 protein: CASSPGTGDEKLFF. CDR3 DNA: TGTGCCAGCAGCCCCGGGACAGGGGATGAAAAACTGTTTTTT.